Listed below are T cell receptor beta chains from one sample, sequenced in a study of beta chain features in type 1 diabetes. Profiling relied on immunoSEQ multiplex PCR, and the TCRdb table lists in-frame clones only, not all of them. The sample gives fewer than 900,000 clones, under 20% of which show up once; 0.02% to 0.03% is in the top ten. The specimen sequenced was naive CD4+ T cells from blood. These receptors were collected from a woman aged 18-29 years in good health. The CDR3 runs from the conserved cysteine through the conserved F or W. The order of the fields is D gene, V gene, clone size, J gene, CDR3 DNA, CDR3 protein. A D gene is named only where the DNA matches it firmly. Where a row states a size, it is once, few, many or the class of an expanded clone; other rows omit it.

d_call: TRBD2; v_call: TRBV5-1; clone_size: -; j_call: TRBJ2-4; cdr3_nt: TGCGCCAGCAGCGCGGGACTAGCGAAAAACATTCAGTACTTC; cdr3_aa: CASSAGLAKNIQYF
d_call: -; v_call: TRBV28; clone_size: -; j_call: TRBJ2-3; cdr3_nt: -; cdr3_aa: CASSSSQESRRDTQYF
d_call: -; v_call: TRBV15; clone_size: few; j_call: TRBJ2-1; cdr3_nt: TGTGCCACCAGCTCAGATCCCGGAAAGCGGGCCTACAATGAGCAGTTCTTC; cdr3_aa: CATSSDPGKRAYNEQFF
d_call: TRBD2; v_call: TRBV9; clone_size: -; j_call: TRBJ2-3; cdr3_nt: TGTGCCAGCACGGCTAGCGGGAGTTTGAGGACAGATACGCAGTATTTT; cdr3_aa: CASTASGSLRTDTQYF
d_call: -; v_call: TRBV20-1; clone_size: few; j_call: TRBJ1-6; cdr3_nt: TGCAACGCCGATGATGTCCCCTTT; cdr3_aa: CNADDVPF
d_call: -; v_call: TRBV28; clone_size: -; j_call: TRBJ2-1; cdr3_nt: TGTGCCAGCAGTAGTTTAACTGATGAGCAGTTCTTC; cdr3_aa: CASSSLTDEQFF
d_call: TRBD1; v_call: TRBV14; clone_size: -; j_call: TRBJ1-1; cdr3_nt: TGTGCCAGCAGCCGGGACAGGGCGAGGGACACTGAAGCTTTCTTT; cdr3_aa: CASSRDRARDTEAFF
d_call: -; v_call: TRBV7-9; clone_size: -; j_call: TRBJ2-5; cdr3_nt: TGTGCCAGCACCGCCGGGGAGACCCAGTACTTC; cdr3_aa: CASTAGETQYF
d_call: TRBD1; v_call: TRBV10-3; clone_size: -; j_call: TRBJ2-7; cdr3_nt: TGTGCCATCAAACTGCAGGCAGGGGGCGACGAGCAGTACTTC; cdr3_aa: CAIKLQAGGDEQYF
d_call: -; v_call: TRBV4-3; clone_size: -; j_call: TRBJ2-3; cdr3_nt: TGCGCCAGCTCCCCGGCGTGGGCAGATACGCAGTATTTT; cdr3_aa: CASSPAWADTQYF
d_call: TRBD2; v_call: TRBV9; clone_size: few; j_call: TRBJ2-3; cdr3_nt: TGTGCCAGCAGCGCGGGGACTAGCGGGATTGTAGATACGCAGTATTTT; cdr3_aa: CASSAGTSGIVDTQYF
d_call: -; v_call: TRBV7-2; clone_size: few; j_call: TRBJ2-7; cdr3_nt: TGTGCCAGCAGCCAGGGATTAGCCTACGAGCAGTACTTC; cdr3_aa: CASSQGLAYEQYF
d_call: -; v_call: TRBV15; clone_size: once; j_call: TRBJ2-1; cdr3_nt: TGTGCCACCAGCAGAGATATTGTGAGTTTTAGCTCCTACAATGAGCAGTTCTTC; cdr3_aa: CATSRDIVSFSSYNEQFF
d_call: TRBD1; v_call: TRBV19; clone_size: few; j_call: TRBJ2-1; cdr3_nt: TGTGCCAGTAGTATTGGGGCAGGGGGATACAATGAGCAGTTCTTC; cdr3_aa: CASSIGAGGYNEQFF
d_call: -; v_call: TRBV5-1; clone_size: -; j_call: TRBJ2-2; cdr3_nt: TGCGCCAGCAGCCCAGGGTCCACGAACACCGGGGAGCTGTTTTTT; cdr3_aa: CASSPGSTNTGELFF
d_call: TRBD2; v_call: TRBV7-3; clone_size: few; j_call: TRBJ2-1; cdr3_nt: TGTGCCAGCAGCTTAAGTCTAGCGGACTACAATGAGCAGTTCTTC; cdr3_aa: CASSLSLADYNEQFF
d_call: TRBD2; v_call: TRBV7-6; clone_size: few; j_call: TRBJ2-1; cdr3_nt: TGTGCCAGCAGCTTAATAGCGGGAGGGTACAATGAGCAGTTCTTC; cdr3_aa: CASSLIAGGYNEQFF
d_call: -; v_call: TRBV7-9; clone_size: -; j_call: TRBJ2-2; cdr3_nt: TGTGCCAGCAGCTTAGCGGGAAGGAACACCGGGGAGCTGTTTTTT; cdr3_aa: CASSLAGRNTGELFF
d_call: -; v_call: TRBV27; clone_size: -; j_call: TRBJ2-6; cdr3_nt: TGTGCCAGCAGTTTAAGGGCTGGGGCCAACGTCCTGACTTTC; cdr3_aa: CASSLRAGANVLTF
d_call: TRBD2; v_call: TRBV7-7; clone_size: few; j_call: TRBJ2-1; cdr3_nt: TGTGCTAGCAGCCCCGGGACTACCAATTACAATGAGCAGTTCTTC; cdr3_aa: CASSPGTTNYNEQFF
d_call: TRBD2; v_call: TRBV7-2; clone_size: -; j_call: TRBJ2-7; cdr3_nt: TGTGCCAGCAGCTTAGTGGGGGAGGGCTACGAGCAGTACTTC; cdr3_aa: CASSLVGEGYEQYF
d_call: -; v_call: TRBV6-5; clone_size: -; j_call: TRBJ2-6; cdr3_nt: TGTGCCAGCAGTTACACGGGGGCTGGGGCCAACGTCCTGACTTTC; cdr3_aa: CASSYTGAGANVLTF
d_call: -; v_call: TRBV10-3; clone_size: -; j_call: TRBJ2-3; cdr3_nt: TGTGCCCTATGGAACACAGATACGCAGTATTTT; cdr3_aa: CALWNTDTQYF
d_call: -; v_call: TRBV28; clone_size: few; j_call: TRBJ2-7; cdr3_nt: TGTGCCAGCAGTAGCGGGACACTCCTCTACGAGCAGTACTTC; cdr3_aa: CASSSGTLLYEQYF
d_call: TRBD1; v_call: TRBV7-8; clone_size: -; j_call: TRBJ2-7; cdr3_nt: TGTGCCAGCAGCTTAGGGGGACAGGGGCAGAAGTACTTC; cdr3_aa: CASSLGGQGQKYF
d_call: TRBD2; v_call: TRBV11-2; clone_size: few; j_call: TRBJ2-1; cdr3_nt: TGTGCCAGCAGCTTAGTTAGCGGGAGGCCTGACAATGAGCAGTTCTTC; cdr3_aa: CASSLVSGRPDNEQFF
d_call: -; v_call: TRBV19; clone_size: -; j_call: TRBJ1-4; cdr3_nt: TGTGCCAGTAGTCCCCACCGGGCCCAACCCAATGAAAAACTGTTTTTT; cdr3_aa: CASSPHRAQPNEKLFF
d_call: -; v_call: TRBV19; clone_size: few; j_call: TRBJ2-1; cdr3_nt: TGTGCCAGTAGTATAGGGCTAGTACACAATGAGCAGTTCTTC; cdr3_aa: CASSIGLVHNEQFF
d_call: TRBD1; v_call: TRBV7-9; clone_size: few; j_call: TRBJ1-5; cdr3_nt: TGTGCCAGCAGCGATGACAGGGGAGGGGATCAGCCCCAGCATTTT; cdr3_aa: CASSDDRGGDQPQHF